The 21 T cell receptor beta chains given below trace back to one sample, sequenced in a study of T cell responses to AZD1222 COVID-19 vaccine. Clones were sequenced by immunoSEQ multiplex PCR, and TCRdb holds only the in-frame ones, with some missing. The sample has some 75,000 clones, over 75% seen once. Sequences were derived from peripheral blood, sampled on day 0 of AZD1222 vaccination. Receptor source: an adult in good health.

J is TRBJ2-7 and V is TRBV6-5; 7 nucleotides align to TRBD2. V lost 6 bases and J lost 5; bases outside the gene matches: 7. Germline CDR1 MNHEY, CDR2 SVGAGI. This CDR3 is 13 amino acids long. The CDR3 DNA reads TGTGCCAGCAGAGTGGGGCTAGCGGACGAGCAGTACTTC. Translating gives CASRVGLADEQYF.

The genes are TRBV7-9 and TRBJ2-1; D remains unclear. Trimming stripped 3 bases from V and 6 bases from J, with 6 bases between. There are 12 residues in the CDR3. CDR1 and CDR2 (germline): SEHNR, FQNEAQ (reference sequence). CDR3 DNA: TGTGCCAGCAGCTTGAGCTTCAATGAGCAGTTCTTC. Translated, it gives CASSLSFNEQFF.

This clone was detected only once. The CDR3 DNA sequence: TGTGCCAGCAGTTTATTATACTCACCCCTCCACTTT. It codes for CASSLLYSPLHF. The rearrangement uses TRBV28 and TRBJ1-6; no firm D call. This CDR3 is built from 12 residues. Germline V CDR1 and CDR2: MDHEN, SYDVKM. With 1 base removed from V and 10 bases from J, the gap between germline ends came to 5 bases.

The chain combines TRBV29-1 with TRBJ2-1, with D perhaps TRBD2 (6 bases). Germline V CDR1 and CDR2: SQVTM, ANQGSEA. This CDR3 spans 13 amino acids. V was trimmed by 6 bases and J by 11 bases, leaving 20 bases between them. The CDR3 protein is CSVGALQTSKQFF. CDR3 in DNA: TGCAGCGTAGGGGCTCTCCAAACTAGCAAGCAGTTCTTC.

V usage is TRBV11-2 and J usage is TRBJ2-2; D is uncertain. CDR3 length equals 15 residues. CDR1 and CDR2 from the germline V gene are SGHAT and FQNNGV. Trimming cost V 5 bases and J 4 bases, with 14 bases left between them. The CDR3 sequence is CASSAQISGTGELFF. The CDR3 nucleotides are TGTGCCAGCAGCGCCCAAATTTCGGGCACCGGGGAGCTGTTTTTT.

The J gene is TRBJ2-3, the V gene TRBV7-2, with 7 bases matching TRBD2. Germline loops: CDR1 SGHTA, CDR2 FQGNSA. The CDR3 consists of 15 residues. Losses at the gene ends were 3 bases for V and 2 bases for J; bases not matched to a gene: 5. CDR3 residues: CASSLWGGTTDTQYF. The CDR3 DNA reads TGTGCCAGCAGCTTGTGGGGGGGGACCACAGATACGCAGTATTTT.

V and J are TRBV11-2 and TRBJ2-3; 12 nucleotides match TRBD2. Germline V gene data show CDR1 as SGHAT and CDR2 as FQNNGV. J gave up 0 bases and V 5 bases, and 9 bases lay outside the gene matches. CDR3 size: 18 residues. The CDR3 here is CASSTLAGGLTSTDTQYF. The CDR3 DNA reads as TGTGCCAGCAGCACACTAGCGGGGGGCCTTACTAGCACAGATACGCAGTATTTT.

In its sample, this clone was seen once. The genes are TRBV3-1 (or the pseudogene TRBV3-2) and TRBJ1-1; D might be TRBD1 (6 bases). The CDR3 has 15 residues. Trimming cost V 6 bases and J 4 bases, with 18 bases left between them. Germline-derived CDR1 and CDR2 are LGHDT and YNNKEL (reference sequence). The CDR3 DNA reads TGTGCCAGCAGGAAGACCGGGACATTCGGCACTGAAGCTTTCTTT. This translates into CASRKTGTFGTEAFF.

This chain joins TRBV5-1 and TRBJ2-5; TRBD2 aligns across 10 bases. V lost 6 bases and J lost 5; bases outside the gene matches: 16. Germline values: CDR1 SGHRS, CDR2 YFSETQ. CDR3 length: 17 residues. CDR3 sequence reads: CASTRNGLAGAGETQYF. The CDR3 nucleotides read TGCGCCAGCACCAGGAATGGGCTAGCGGGGGCCGGGGAGACCCAGTACTTC.

V gene TRBV6-2 or TRBV6-3 combines with J gene TRBJ2-2, with 8 nucleotides matching TRBD2. V lost 2 bases and J lost 0; bases outside the gene matches: 8. CDR3 size: 18 residues. CDR1 is MNHEY and CDR2 is SVGEGT in the germline V gene. In DNA form, the CDR3 reads TGTGCCAGCAGTTACCCCACCAGCGGGAGAACGAACACCGGGGAGCTGTTTTTT. It codes for CASSYPTSGRTNTGELFF.

V gene TRBV12-5 combines with J gene TRBJ1-6, with D maybe TRBD1 (5 bases). The CDR3 has 12 residues. V lost 5 bases to trimming and J lost 9 bases, with 8 bases between them. The germline gives CDR1 LGHNT, CDR2 FRNRAP. Written as DNA, the CDR3 is TGTGCTAGTGGTACAGGTAGTTCACCCCTCCACTTT. It is translated as CASGTGSSPLHF.

The chain links TRBV11-2 to TRBJ2-3; D is possibly TRBD1 (5 bases). Germline V lookup: CDR1 SGHAT, CDR2 FQNNGV. CDR3 size: 13 residues. V was trimmed by 5 bases and J by 4 bases, leaving 10 bases between them. CDR3 protein: CASSIQGADTQYF. Written as DNA, the CDR3 is TGTGCCAGCAGCATCCAGGGCGCAGATACGCAGTATTTT.

This clone was seen a single time. The rearrangement links TRBV5-1 to TRBJ1-3, with TRBD1 matching over 11 bases. The germline V gene has CDR1 SGHRS and CDR2 YFSETQ. J lost 1 base, V lost 4 bases, and 4 bases had no gene match. This CDR3 comprises 16 residues. The CDR3 coding sequence is TGCGCCAGCAGCCTGGGACAGGGGGTGTCTGGAAACACCATATATTTT. Protein product: CASSLGQGVSGNTIYF.

The chain employs TRBV7-2 and TRBJ2-1; D possibly matches TRBD1 or TRBD2 (5 bases each). Trimming cost V 2 bases and J 10 bases, with 9 bases left between them. The CDR3 is made up of 12 amino acids. Per germline, CDR1 SGHTA and CDR2 FQGNSA. The chain's CDR3 is CASSLWGWEQFF. The CDR3 DNA reads as TGTGCCAGCAGCTTATGGGGGTGGGAGCAGTTCTTC.

This chain links TRBV19 with TRBJ1-1; TRBD1 might be the D (5 bases). The germline gives CDR1 LNHDA, CDR2 SQIVND (reference sequence). V shed 5 bases and J shed 10 bases, with 23 bases lying between them. There are 15 residues in the CDR3. The DNA of the CDR3 is TGTGCCAGTAGTTTCAATACAGGCCCCCCGGGGGGAGCTTTCTTT. It encodes CASSFNTGPPGGAFF.

The rearrangement joins TRBV29-1 to TRBJ1-5; maybe TRBD1 (5 bases). The germline gives CDR1 SQVTM, CDR2 ANQGSEA. This CDR3 is 14 amino acids long. Trimming removed 7 bases from V and 0 bases from J, with 13 bases in between. The CDR3 DNA reads as TGCAGCGCCACTGGGGGGGGTAGCAATCAGCCCCAGCATTTT. Protein sequence: CSATGGGSNQPQHF.

The chain is built from TRBV5-1 and TRBJ2-5; TRBD1 agrees at 7 bases. V was pared by 1 base and J by 5 bases, with 8 bases of the junction left unmatched. The CDR3 contains 15 residues. The germline CDR1 and CDR2 sequences are SGHRS and YFSETQ. For the CDR3, the DNA is TGCGCCAGCAGCTTGCGGGGACAGTGGCCCGAGACCCAGTACTTC. Protein sequence: CASSLRGQWPETQYF.

The chain combines TRBV27 with TRBJ1-2, with 8 bases identical to TRBD1. V lost 7 bases and J lost 7; bases outside the gene matches: 8. Germline values: CDR1 MNHEY, CDR2 SMNVEV (reference sequence). This CDR3 comprises 13 residues. The CDR3 coding sequence is TGTGCCAGCACCCCTGGACAGGGCGCTGGCTACACCTTC. Encoded protein: CASTPGQGAGYTF.

The chain joins TRBV19 to TRBJ2-3; 7 bases map to TRBD1. The V segment lost 5 bases and the J segment 1 base; nucleotides outside the gene matches: 3. The CDR3 is made up of 14 amino acids. Germline CDR1 is LNHDA and CDR2 is SQIVND (reference sequence). The CDR3 region has the DNA TGTGCCAGTAGTCCTACAGGGGGCACAGATACGCAGTATTTT. Amino acids: CASSPTGGTDTQYF.

To note about this clone: The junction and the germline gene differ at one end; a read error may be behind it. The V call is TRBV6-1, the J call TRBJ1-5; no clear D gene. CDR3 length: 10 amino acids. CDR1 MNHNS and CDR2 SASEGT come from the germline V gene. In DNA form, the CDR3 reads TGTGCCAGCAGTGAGTGGTCTTTGGATTTT. Translated: CASSEWSLDF.

CDR3 residues: CASSQEAREMEQFF. The CDR3 coding sequence is TGTGCCAGCAGCCAAGAAGCGCGGGAAATGGAGCAGTTCTTC. The rearrangement links TRBV4-2 to TRBJ2-1; possible D gene TRBD2, 6 bases. CDR1 LGHNA and CDR2 YNFKEQ come from the germline V gene. V lost 0 bases and J 10 bases, leaving 13 bases between the germline ends. This CDR3 has 14 residues.